This TCR beta chain appears in the sequencing data of a study of T cell clusters in autoimmune cytopenias. With regard to this clonotype: Its specificity is not known.

TRB rearrangements were amplified by touch-down multiplex PCR with mixed TRB-A/B primers. TCRdb re-analyzed the multiplex PCR reads; it lists each CDR3 protein once, without DNA. The sample has over 7,000 distinct CDR3 sequences. CDR3 size: 18 residues. In germline, CDR1 is MNHEY, CDR2 SMNVEV (reference sequence). Roughly 38,000 genome equivalents of blood DNA were amplified for TRB. Broader study findings: TRB repertoire shifts in secondary cytopenia and chronic lymphocytic leukemia mostly reflected lymphoma, not autoimmunity.

V and J are TRBV27 and TRBJ2-6; no DNA is available, so the TRBD2 call from TCRdb remains unchecked. This sequence originates from a human donor with an autoimmune cytopenia or autoimmune hepatitis (not recorded which). The sequenced material came from peripheral blood. The CDR3 loop is CASTPYSGRAGGANVLTF.